This TCR beta chain stems from a study of Tregs in tolerant kidney transplant recipients (dated by TCRdb to the late 2010s). In terms of the full investigation: TCRbeta sequencing was used in the study to identify donor-specific regulatory T cells before combined kidney and bone marrow transplantation, and the identified cells were then tracked after transplant. TCRbeta repertoire sequencing was used in 3 healthy controls to compare several methods for expanding Tregs specific for an allogeneic donor.

Thawed PBMCs were FACS-sorted into unstimulated Tregs (CD4+CD25+CD127-), CD4+ non-Tregs (CD4+CD25-), CD4 cells and CD8 cells. Healthy control blood was obtained either as purchased buffy coats or from healthy volunteers. Healthy control blood was processed by Ficoll density gradient to PBMCs and cryopreserved; patient PBMCs were collected before and after transplant. Trimming takes 4 bases from V and 0 bases from J, and the germline ends sit 9 bases apart. The germline V gene provides CDR1 MNHEY and CDR2 SVGAGI. Including the terminal cysteine and phenylalanine, the CDR3 comprises 14 residues. CDR3 DNA only is kept here, 42 bases in frame from base 1. Comments on this clone: No cognate antigen has been identified for it. No per-base quality is available; no much larger clone lies one base away.

For TCRbeta CDR3 sequencing, genomic DNA was extracted from sorted cells using the QIAGEN DNeasy Blood and Tissue Kit. High-throughput TCRbeta CDR3 sequencing, including PCR amplification with bias correction and internal controls, was performed commercially through immunoSEQ. The original methods were these. A unique productive TCRbeta sequence was defined by the CDR3 nucleotide sequence when primers matched, and otherwise by the CDR3 amino acid sequence together with the Vbeta and Jbeta genes. As a correction for sorting error, sequences shared between sorted populations at a frequency ratio of 2:1 or less were discarded, and the remaining shared sequences were assigned to the higher population. A sequence was defined as donor-reactive if the sequence was expanded at least 5-fold in CFSE-low cells compared with unstimulated cells and had a frequency of at least 0.01% in CFSE-low cells. Jensen-Shannon divergence calculated on the top 100 TCRbeta sequences ranked by frequency was used to measure repertoire divergence. When a sample had multiple sequencing runs, each run was corrected for sorting error separately and the runs were then pooled. Drawn from immuneACCESS, this table holds only the in-frame rearrangements with V and J called that TCRdb kept. Clones are partly lost; checked studies trace under half to an unresolved V gene and leave the rest unexplained. V, J and clone size were drawn from that table, and D and trimming were deduced from the DNA. The sample has more than 95,000 clones on record, almost 95% of them singletons. Approximately 0.59% of the sample comes from the top ten.

The research as a whole found: Expanding Tregs with activated donor B cells appeared to identify the most biologically relevant and donor-specific TCRbeta repertoire. Biological reproducibility was not directly assessed, although technical replication error appeared to be minimal. The study was constrained by small patient numbers, and validation of the findings is required in larger populations and under other immunosuppression protocols.

The sequence links TRBV6-5 to TRBJ1-1, with the D gene not confidently named. The source of this sequence is a human donor in good health. Sample: CD4+ T cells from blood. The nucleotides read TGTGCCAGCAGTTTCGGACGGCTGAACACTGAAGCTTTCTTT. Translated, it gives CASSFGRLNTEAFF.